The clone carrying this T cell receptor beta chain has only a few counts. This specimen comes from a study of patients and donors after allogeneic stem cell transplantation. MiXCR was run by TCRdb on the RT-PCR reads, yielding one entry per CDR3 protein. Seen here are roughly 880,000 distinct CDR3 sequences, about a sixth observed once, and the top ten hold 5% to 6.5%. The germline gives CDR1 MGHDK, CDR2 SYGVNS. The CDR3 sequence is 14 residues long. The V and J ends lost 6 bases and 3 bases, in that order; junction bases with no gene match: 5. The origin of this receptor is a human donor who was either an allogeneic HSCT recipient or a stem cell or donor lymphocyte infusion donor (not recorded which). It is not recorded whose cells these are; they may come from a transplant donor. The sequencing sample was made of blood, either unsorted or a sorted T cell fraction (not recorded which). The gene calls are TRBV25-1 and TRBJ2-7; 10 bases are shared with TRBD1. This CDR3 is CASRGDRGLYEQYF. DNA for the CDR3: TGTGCCAGCAGGGGGGACAGGGGCCTCTACGAGCAGTACTTC.